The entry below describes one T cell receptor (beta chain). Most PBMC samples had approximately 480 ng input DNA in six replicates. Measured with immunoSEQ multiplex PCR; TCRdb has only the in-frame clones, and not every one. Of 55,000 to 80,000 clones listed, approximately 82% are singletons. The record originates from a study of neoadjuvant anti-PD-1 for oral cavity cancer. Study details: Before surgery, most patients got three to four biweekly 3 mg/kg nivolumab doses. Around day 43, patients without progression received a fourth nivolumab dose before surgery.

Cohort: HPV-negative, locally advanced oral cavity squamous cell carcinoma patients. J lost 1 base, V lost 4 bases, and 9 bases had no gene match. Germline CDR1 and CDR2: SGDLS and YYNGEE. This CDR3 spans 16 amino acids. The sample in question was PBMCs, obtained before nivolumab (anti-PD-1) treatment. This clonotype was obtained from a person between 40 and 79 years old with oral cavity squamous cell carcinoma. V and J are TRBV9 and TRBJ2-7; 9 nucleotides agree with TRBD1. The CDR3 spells CASSTQQGAASYEQYF. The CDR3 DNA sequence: TGTGCCAGCAGCACACAACAGGGGGCGGCTTCCTACGAGCAGTACTTC.